Listed below are T cell receptor beta chains from one sample, sequenced in a study of cytomegalovirus exposure and HLA in healthy donors. The protocol was immunoSEQ multiplex PCR, while the TCRdb copy is restricted to in-frame clones and leaves out a portion. The repertoire consists of some 150,000 clones, with about 75% occurring once and the leading ten covering about 3.5%. The specimen sequenced was PBMCs. The receptor source for this set is a man aged 35 to 55 in good health and CMV-seronegative. CDR3s leave out the opening cysteine and the closing phenylalanine or tryptophan. Fields, in order: V gene, clone size, CDR3 protein. Expanded clones get a size class; other rows say once, few or many, or leave the size out.

V gene: TRBV5-1; clone size: .; CDR3 protein: ASSPRGQGSDEQY
V gene: TRBV4-2; clone size: .; CDR3 protein: ASSQDQGDSGDYGYT
V gene: TRBV2; clone size: .; CDR3 protein: ASRGGGVTYEQY
V gene: TRBV29-1; clone size: few; CDR3 protein: SVERGPSYNEQF
V gene: TRBV18; clone size: .; CDR3 protein: ASSPPRAGGGETQY
V gene: TRBV10-3; clone size: .; CDR3 protein: AISKDRPNEKLF
V gene: TRBV5-1; clone size: .; CDR3 protein: ASSEKDRTGGGYT
V gene: TRBV13; clone size: .; CDR3 protein: ASSLGRASGGAGWADTQY
V gene: TRBV7-8; clone size: .; CDR3 protein: ASSPPGLGYGYT
V gene: TRBV2; clone size: .; CDR3 protein: ASSEQGRKNGYT
V gene: TRBV6-1; clone size: .; CDR3 protein: ASSEAGGATTNEKLF
V gene: TRBV9; clone size: .; CDR3 protein: ASSLGGADTEAF
V gene: TRBV19; clone size: .; CDR3 protein: ASSIMVAGASSYEQY
V gene: TRBV25-1; clone size: once; CDR3 protein: ASSAWGGNYGYT
V gene: TRBV27; clone size: few; CDR3 protein: ASRGGDRGFSTDTQY
V gene: TRBV7-3; clone size: .; CDR3 protein: ASSSLAGGPLETQY
V gene: TRBV6-5; clone size: .; CDR3 protein: ASREGQPYQPQH
V gene: TRBV9; clone size: .; CDR3 protein: ASNRQGNYEQY
V gene: TRBV5-1; clone size: .; CDR3 protein: ASSLPTGKVTDTQY
V gene: TRBV5-1; clone size: few; CDR3 protein: ASSAGTGGEKLF
V gene: TRBV2; clone size: once; CDR3 protein: ASSGLNYGYT
V gene: TRBV4-1; clone size: .; CDR3 protein: ASSQRGQGATDTQY
V gene: TRBV10-3; clone size: .; CDR3 protein: AISPGGANYGYT
V gene: TRBV6-5; clone size: .; CDR3 protein: ASGDRASYEQY
V gene: TRBV4-2; clone size: .; CDR3 protein: ASSSREDRRNTEAF
V gene: TRBV6-5; clone size: .; CDR3 protein: ASSGQGVSYNEQF
V gene: TRBV7-8; clone size: .; CDR3 protein: ASSLQETQY
V gene: TRBV28; clone size: few; CDR3 protein: ASSSGVSGNQPQH
V gene: TRBV6-6; clone size: .; CDR3 protein: ASRSDSWNEVGLF
V gene: TRBV28; clone size: .; CDR3 protein: ASTSRAEVREKLF
V gene: TRBV29-1; clone size: .; CDR3 protein: SVGGGRANNEQF
V gene: TRBV7-2; clone size: .; CDR3 protein: ASSLGLAGGRRETQY
V gene: TRBV28; clone size: few; CDR3 protein: ASSFMGGEKLF
V gene: TRBV4-1; clone size: .; CDR3 protein: ASSLLPGVAGVDTQY
V gene: TRBV5-6; clone size: .; CDR3 protein: ASSSLGGGNTEAF
V gene: TRBV6-4; clone size: .; CDR3 protein: ASSDGGVTDTQY
V gene: TRBV27; clone size: .; CDR3 protein: ASSFRGFYEQY
V gene: TRBV9; clone size: .; CDR3 protein: ASRTGGASTEAF
V gene: TRBV14; clone size: .; CDR3 protein: ASSAFRGIEEKLF
V gene: TRBV9; clone size: few; CDR3 protein: ASSVASGAYGYT
V gene: TRBV12-5; clone size: .; CDR3 protein: ASGLGRDRGPQH
V gene: TRBV6-1; clone size: .; CDR3 protein: ASSLPSMNSPLH
V gene: TRBV5-6; clone size: .; CDR3 protein: ASSLAQANTEAF
V gene: TRBV18; clone size: once; CDR3 protein: ASSSTGGAYEQY
V gene: TRBV7-3; clone size: .; CDR3 protein: ASSADRGENTEAF
V gene: TRBV7-2; clone size: .; CDR3 protein: ASSSSRGVQETQY
V gene: TRBV6-6; clone size: .; CDR3 protein: ASTEDRLKTYEQY
V gene: TRBV5-1; clone size: .; CDR3 protein: ASSLRSSYSTGYEQY
V gene: TRBV4-3; clone size: .; CDR3 protein: ASSQGTSGGAGGYEQF
V gene: TRBV5-1; clone size: .; CDR3 protein: ASSLGHGGTEAF
V gene: TRBV4-2; clone size: few; CDR3 protein: ASSQGYRGGSTDTQY
V gene: TRBV5-5; clone size: .; CDR3 protein: ASSLGTRAQETQY